This T cell receptor (beta chain) was identified during a study of cytomegalovirus exposure and HLA in healthy donors. Whole-study findings and limits: It was about 180 TCR beta chains that were listed as cytomegalovirus-associated.

V gave up 3 bases and J gave up 5 bases; unmatched junction bases: 6. The CDR3 is 15 amino acids. Per germline, CDR1 SGHRS and CDR2 YFSETQ. The primer mix had 60 Vbeta and 13 Jbeta primers. TCRdb keeps only in-frame clones here, not all; method: immunoSEQ multiplex PCR. The sample gives 150,000 to 200,000 clones, roughly 79% of which show up once; around 1.9% is in the top ten. Remarks on this clone: Its target is not known.

The sequencing sample was made of PBMCs. The chain is built from TRBV5-1 and TRBJ2-5; TRBD1 matches at 11 bases. This TCR was recovered from a woman in her twenties or thirties in good health and CMV-seropositive. CDR3 protein: CASSSDRGREETQYF. As DNA, the CDR3 is TGCGCCAGCAGCTCGGACAGGGGGCGCGAGGAGACCCAGTACTTC.